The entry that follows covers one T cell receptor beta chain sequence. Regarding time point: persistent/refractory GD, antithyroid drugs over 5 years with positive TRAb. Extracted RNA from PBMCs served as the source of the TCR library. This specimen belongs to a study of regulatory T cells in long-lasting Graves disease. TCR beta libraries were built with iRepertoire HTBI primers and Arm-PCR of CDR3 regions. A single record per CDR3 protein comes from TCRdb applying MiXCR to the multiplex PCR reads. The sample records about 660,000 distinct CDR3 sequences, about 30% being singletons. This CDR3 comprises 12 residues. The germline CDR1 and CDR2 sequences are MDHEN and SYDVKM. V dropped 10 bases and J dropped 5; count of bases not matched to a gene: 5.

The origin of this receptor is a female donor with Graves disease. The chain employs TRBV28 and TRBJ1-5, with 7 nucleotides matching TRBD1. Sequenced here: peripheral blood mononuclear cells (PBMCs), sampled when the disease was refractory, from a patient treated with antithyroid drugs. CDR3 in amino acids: CATDREDQPQHF. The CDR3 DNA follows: TGTGCCACTGACAGGGAAGATCAGCCCCAGCATTTT.